This T cell receptor beta chain emerged from a study of chemoradiotherapy in HPV16-positive cancers. Study overall: Two HPV16-positive patients' cells yielded candidate HPV-specific clones and common motifs.

Study-level results: Functional assays defining HPV-specific T cells used only two HPV16-positive patients.

The CDR3 loop spans 16 amino acids. V gave up 0 bases and J gave up 3 bases, with 15 bases separating them. In germline, CDR1 is LNHNV, CDR2 YYDKDF (reference sequence). The table lists this clone with a count of one. As yet, its antigen is unknown. The method was immunoSEQ multiplex PCR; TCRdb's version includes in-frame clones alone and lacks a portion of them. Of fewer than 10,000 clones listed, roughly nine tenths are singletons. Over chemoradiotherapy, repertoires were sampled more than once. This receptor was identified in a human donor with HPV-associated anogenital cancer. Sequences were derived from blood, sampled from a patient who underwent chemoradiotherapy. The chain couples TRBV15 to TRBJ2-7; a possible D gene is TRBD2 (6 bases). The CDR3 nucleotides read TGTGCCACCAGCAGAGATCCTCGGGGGAAAGACTACGAGCAGTACTTC. The encoded protein is CATSRDPRGKDYEQYF.